The present T cell receptor beta chain was sequenced within a study of radiation and T cells in renal cell carcinoma. Specified time point: baseline pretreatment blood. Treatment defined: 15 Gy SBRT to primary tumor, nephrectomy 4 weeks later. Only in-frame clones appear in the TCRdb table, and some are missing; sequencing was by immunoSEQ multiplex PCR. The sample holds 100,000 to 150,000 clones, roughly 80% seen once. In its sample, this clone is medium-sized. This receptor was obtained from a woman aged 55-70 years with renal cell carcinoma. The sequenced sample was blood, obtained from a patient whose treatment included radiotherapy and nephrectomy.

As DNA, the CDR3 is TGTGCCAGCAGACCGGGACACTCGAACACTGAAGCTTTCTTT. Amino acids: CASRPGHSNTEAFF. The V and J genes are TRBV7-9 and TRBJ1-1, with D maybe TRBD1 (6 bases). This CDR3 is 14 amino acids long. The V gene lost 6 bases and the J gene lost 1 base, with 12 bases spanning the gap. Per the germline V gene, CDR1 is SEHNR and CDR2 is FQNEAQ (reference sequence).